The source of this T cell receptor beta chain is a study of T cells in Graves' hyperthyroidism and ophthalmopathy. TCR beta CDR3 sequences were amplified from RNA transcripts. In the first-round RT-PCR of the TCR CDR3, the HTBI primer set was used. TCRdb re-analysed the multiplex PCR reads in MiXCR, keeping a single row per CDR3 protein. The repertoire holds 600,000 to 650,000 distinct CDR3 sequences, with about 16% as singletons. This clonotype was counted many times. Germline CDR1 is SGHAT and CDR2 is FQNNGV. The CDR3 runs to 15 residues. The V and J ends lost 5 bases and 4 bases, in that order; junction bases with no gene match: 6.

The rearrangement joins TRBV11-2 to TRBJ2-1; 9 nucleotides match TRBD2. This receptor was taken from a woman in her 30s with Graves' hyperthyroidism. Input material: blood. Written as DNA, the CDR3 is TGTGCCAGCAGCGTTAGCGGGAGTGGGTACAATGAGCAGTTCTTC. As protein: CASSVSGSGYNEQFF.